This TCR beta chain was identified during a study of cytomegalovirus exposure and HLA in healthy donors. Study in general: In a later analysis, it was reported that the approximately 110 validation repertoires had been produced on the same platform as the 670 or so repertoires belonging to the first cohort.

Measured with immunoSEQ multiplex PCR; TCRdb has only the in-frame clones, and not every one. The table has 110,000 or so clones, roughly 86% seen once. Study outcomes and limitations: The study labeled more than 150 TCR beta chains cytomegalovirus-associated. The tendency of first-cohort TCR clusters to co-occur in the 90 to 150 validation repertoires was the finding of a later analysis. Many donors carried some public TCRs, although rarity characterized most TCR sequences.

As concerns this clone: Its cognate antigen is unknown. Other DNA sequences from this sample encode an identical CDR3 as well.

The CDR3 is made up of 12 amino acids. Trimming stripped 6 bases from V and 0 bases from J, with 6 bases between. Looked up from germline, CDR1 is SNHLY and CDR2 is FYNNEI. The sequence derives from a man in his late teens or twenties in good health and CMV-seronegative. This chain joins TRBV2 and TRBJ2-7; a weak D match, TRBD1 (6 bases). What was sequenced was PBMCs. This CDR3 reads CASRDSSYEQYF. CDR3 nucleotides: TGTGCCAGCAGGGACAGCTCCTACGAGCAGTACTTC.